The clone carrying this T cell receptor beta chain was seen a single time. The antigen remains unidentified. The data belong to a study of cytomegalovirus exposure and HLA in healthy donors. Overall study results and limits: Reported performance of the classifier showed diagnosis of cytomegalovirus status with high specificity and sensitivity.

PCR employed 60 Vbeta and 13 Jbeta primers. Only in-frame clones appear in the TCRdb table, and some are missing; sequencing was by immunoSEQ multiplex PCR. The data contain roughly 140,000 clones, over 75% of them singletons. From germline, CDR1 is SGHDT and CDR2 YYEEEE. Trimming took 3 bases from V and 8 from J, leaving 20 bases between them. The CDR3 spans 15 residues. The chain couples TRBV5-6 to TRBJ1-2, with D tentatively TRBD1 (5 bases). The specimen sequenced was PBMCs. The receptor was isolated from a man in his thirties or forties in good health and CMV-seropositive. This chain's CDR3 is CASSWGVRVPEGYTF. CDR3 sequence (DNA): TGTGCCAGCAGCTGGGGCGTACGGGTCCCGGAAGGCTACACCTTC.